This TCR beta chain stems from a study of blood T cells in healthy people across ages. Study as a whole: Through template switching, about one barcoded beta molecule was captured per two T cells, as measured in model experiments.

CDR3 size: 17 residues. V lost 8 bases to trimming and J lost 3 bases; unmatched junction nucleotides: 12. From germline, CDR1 is MDHEN and CDR2 SYDVKM. A J-beta primer mix and a sample-barcoded 5' primer were used in a second PCR of about 7 to 12 cycles. TCRdb recomputed calls from the 5' RACE reads with MiXCR, one row per CDR3 protein. The sample lists around 400,000 distinct CDR3 sequences; about 49% were seen once. The chain uses TRBV28 and TRBJ2-6; 8 bases map to TRBD1. Source material: blood. The receptor comes from a man between 60 and 70 years old in good health. The CDR3 bases are TGTGCCAGCTTTCCAGGGGGCCCCCTTTTTGGGGCCAACGTCCTGACTTTC. It translates to CASFPGGPLFGANVLTF.